The present TCR beta chain was sequenced within a study of T cell repertoires in cytomegalovirus infection. TCRdb reanalysed the reads using MiXCR and keeps one entry per CDR3 protein. This repertoire shows just under 550,000 distinct CDR3 sequences, roughly 29% found once; its top ten account for roughly 13%. Material: PBMCs. The source of this sequence is a human donor in good health (CMV status not recorded). Some clones in this sample may be carry-over from other donors' samples.

This CDR3 is CASSPQTGGSGRAWQFF. In DNA, the CDR3 is TGTGCCAGCAGCCCACAGACGGGAGGTAGCGGGAGGGCCTGGCAGTTCTTC. This chain uses TRBV11-2 with TRBJ2-1, with TRBD2 matching 11 bases. Trimming took 5 bases from V and 12 from J; bases not matched to a gene: 18. CDR1 SGHAT and CDR2 FQNNGV come from the germline V gene. The CDR3 consists of 17 residues.